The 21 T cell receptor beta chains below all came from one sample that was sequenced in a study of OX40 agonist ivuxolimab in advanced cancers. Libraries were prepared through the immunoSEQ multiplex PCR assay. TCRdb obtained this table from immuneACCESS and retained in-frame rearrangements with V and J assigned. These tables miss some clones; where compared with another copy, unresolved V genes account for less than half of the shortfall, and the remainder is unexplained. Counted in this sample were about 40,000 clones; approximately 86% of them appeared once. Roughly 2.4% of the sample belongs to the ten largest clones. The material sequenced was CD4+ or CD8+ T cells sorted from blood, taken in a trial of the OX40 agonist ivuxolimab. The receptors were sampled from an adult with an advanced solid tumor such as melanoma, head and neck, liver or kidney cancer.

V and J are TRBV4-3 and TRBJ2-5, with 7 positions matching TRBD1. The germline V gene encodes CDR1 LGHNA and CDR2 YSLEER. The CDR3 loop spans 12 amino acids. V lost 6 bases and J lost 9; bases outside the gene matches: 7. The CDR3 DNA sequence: TGCGCCAGCAGAGTTGGGACAGTCGCCCAGTACTTC. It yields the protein CASRVGTVAQYF.

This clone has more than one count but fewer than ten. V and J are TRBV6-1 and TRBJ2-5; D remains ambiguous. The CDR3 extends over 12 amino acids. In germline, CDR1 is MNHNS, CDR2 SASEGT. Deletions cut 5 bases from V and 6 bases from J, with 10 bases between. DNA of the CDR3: TGTGCCAGCAGTATCGCGGAGAAGACCCAGTACTTC. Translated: CASSIAEKTQYF.

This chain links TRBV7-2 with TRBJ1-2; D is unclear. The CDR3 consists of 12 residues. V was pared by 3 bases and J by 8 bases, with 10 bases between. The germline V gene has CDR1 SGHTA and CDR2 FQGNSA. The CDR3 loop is CASSLPPSGYTF. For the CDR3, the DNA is TGTGCCAGCAGCTTGCCGCCGTCCGGCTACACCTTC.

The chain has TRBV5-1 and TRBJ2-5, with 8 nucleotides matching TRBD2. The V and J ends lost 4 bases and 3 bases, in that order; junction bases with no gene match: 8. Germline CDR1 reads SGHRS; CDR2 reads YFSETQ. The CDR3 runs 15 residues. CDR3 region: CASSGGAGGKETQYF. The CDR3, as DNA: TGCGCCAGCAGCGGGGGGGCGGGGGGCAAAGAGACCCAGTACTTC.

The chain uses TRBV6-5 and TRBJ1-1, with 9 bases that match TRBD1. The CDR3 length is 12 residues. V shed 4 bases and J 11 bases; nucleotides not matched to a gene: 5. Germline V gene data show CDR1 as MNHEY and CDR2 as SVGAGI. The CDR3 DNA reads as TGTGCCAGCAGTTTGACAGGGGGGCTCGCTTTCTTT. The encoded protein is CASSLTGGLAFF.

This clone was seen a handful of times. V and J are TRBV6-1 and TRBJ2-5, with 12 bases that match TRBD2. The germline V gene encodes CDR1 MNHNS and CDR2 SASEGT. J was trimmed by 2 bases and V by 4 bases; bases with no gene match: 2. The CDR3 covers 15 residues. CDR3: CASSGLAGGQETQYF. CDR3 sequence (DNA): TGTGCCAGCAGTGGGCTAGCGGGGGGGCAAGAGACCCAGTACTTC.

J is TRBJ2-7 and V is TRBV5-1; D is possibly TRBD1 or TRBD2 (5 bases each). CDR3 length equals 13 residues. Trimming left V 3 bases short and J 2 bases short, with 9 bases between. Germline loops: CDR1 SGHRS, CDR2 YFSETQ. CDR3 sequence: CASSWDGTYEQYF. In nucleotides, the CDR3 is TGCGCCAGCAGCTGGGACGGAACCTACGAGCAGTACTTC.

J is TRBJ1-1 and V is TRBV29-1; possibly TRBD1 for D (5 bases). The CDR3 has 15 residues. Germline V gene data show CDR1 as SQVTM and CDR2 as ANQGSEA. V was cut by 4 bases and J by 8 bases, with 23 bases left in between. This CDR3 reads CSVVSHPGTPSEAFF. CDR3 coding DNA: TGCAGCGTTGTATCTCATCCAGGGACGCCATCGGAAGCTTTCTTT.

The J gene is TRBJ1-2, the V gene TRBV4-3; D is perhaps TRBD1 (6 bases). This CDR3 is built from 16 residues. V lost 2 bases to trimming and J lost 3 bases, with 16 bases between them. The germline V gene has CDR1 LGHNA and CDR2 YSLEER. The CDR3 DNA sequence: TGCGCCAGCAGCCAATCCCTATGGCAGGGGTACTATGGCTACACCTTC. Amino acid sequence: CASSQSLWQGYYGYTF.

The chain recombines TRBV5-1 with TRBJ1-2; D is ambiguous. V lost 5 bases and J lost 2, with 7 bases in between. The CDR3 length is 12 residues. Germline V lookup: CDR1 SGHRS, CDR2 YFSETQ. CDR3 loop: CASRKPNYGYTF. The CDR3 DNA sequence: TGCGCCAGCAGGAAGCCCAACTATGGCTACACCTTC.

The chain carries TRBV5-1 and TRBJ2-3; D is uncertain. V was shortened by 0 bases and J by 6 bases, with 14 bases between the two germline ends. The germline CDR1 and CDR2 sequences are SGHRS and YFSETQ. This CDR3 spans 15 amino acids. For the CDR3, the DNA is TGCGCCAGCAGCTTGGGCGGCGGAGCCCAGGATACGCAGTATTTT. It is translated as CASSLGGGAQDTQYF.

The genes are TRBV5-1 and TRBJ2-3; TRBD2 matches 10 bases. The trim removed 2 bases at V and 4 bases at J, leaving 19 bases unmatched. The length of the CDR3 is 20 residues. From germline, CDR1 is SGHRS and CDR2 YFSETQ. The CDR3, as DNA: TGCGCCAGCAGCTTCCCACGGAGTACTAGCGGGGTTCAACCCTCAGATACGCAGTATTTT. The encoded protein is CASSFPRSTSGVQPSDTQYF.

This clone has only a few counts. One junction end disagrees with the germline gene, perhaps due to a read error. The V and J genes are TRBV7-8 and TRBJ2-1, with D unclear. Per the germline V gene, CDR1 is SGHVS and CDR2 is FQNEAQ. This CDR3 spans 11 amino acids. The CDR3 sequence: CVSSLYNEQFF. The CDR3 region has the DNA TGTGTCAGCAGTCTATACAATGAGCAGTTCTTC.

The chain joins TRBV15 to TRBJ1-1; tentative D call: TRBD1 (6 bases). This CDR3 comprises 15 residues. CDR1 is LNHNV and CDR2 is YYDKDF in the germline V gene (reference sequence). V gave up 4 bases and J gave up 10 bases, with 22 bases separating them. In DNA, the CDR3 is TGTGCCACCAGCACCATGGGCAGGGGAAACCTTGGAGCTTTCTTT. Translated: CATSTMGRGNLGAFF.

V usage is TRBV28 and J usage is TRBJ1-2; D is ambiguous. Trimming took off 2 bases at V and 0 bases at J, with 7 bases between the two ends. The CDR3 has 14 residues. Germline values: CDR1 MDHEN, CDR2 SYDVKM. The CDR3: CASSLGVSNYGYTF. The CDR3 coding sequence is TGTGCCAGCAGTTTAGGGGTTTCTAACTATGGCTACACCTTC.

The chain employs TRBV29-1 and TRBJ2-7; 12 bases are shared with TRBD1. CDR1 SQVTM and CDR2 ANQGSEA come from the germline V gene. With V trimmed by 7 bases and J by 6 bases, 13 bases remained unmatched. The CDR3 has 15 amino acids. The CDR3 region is CSAKTPGQGAGEQYF. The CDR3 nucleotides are TGCAGCGCCAAAACACCGGGACAGGGGGCTGGCGAGCAGTACTTC.

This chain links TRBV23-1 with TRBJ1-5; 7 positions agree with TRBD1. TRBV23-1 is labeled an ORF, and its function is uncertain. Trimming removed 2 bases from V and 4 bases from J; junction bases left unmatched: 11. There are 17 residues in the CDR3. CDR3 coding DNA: TGCGCCAGCAGTCAACCCCGAGGGGGCCATAGAAATCAGCCCCAGCATTTT. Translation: CASSQPRGGHRNQPQHF.

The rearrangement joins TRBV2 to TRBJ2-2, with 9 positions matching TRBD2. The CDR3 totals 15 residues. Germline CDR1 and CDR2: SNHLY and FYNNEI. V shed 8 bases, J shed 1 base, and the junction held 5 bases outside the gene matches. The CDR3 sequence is CASHPLAGNTGELFF. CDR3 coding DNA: TGTGCCAGCCACCCACTAGCGGGGAACACCGGGGAGCTGTTTTTT. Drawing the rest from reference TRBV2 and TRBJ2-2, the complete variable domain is EPEVTQTPSHQVTQMGQEVILRCVPISNHLYFYWYRQILGQKVEFLVSFYNNEISEKSEIFDDQFSVERPDGSNFTLKIRSTKLEDSAMYFCASHPLAGNTGELFFGEGSRLTVL.

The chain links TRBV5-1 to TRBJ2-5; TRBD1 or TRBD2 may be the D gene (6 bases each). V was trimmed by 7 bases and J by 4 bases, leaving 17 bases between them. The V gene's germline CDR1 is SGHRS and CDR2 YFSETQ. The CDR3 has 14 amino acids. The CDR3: CASAPVGGGETQYF. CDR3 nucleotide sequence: TGCGCCAGCGCACCGGTCGGGGGCGGAGAGACCCAGTACTTC. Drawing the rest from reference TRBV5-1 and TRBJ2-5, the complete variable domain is KAGVTQTPRYLIKTRGQQVTLSCSPISGHRSVSWYQQTPGQGLQFLFEYFSETQRNKGNFPGRFSGRQFSNSRSEMNVSTLELGDSALYLCASAPVGGGETQYFGPGTRLLVL.

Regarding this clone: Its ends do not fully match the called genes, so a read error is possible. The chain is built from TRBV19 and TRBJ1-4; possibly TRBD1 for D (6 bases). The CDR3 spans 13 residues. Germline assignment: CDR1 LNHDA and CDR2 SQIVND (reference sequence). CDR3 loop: CASRIGGREKLFF. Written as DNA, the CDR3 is TGTGCCAGTAGGATAGGGGGAAGAGAAAAACTGTTTTTT.

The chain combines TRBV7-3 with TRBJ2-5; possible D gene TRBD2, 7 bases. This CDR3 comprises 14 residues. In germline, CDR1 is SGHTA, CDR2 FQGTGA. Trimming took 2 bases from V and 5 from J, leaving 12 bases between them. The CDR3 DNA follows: TGTGCCAGCAGCTTAGGAGGGGGGGCGGAGACCCAGTACTTC. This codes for CASSLGGGAETQYF. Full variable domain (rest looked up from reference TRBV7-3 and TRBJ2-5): GAGVSQTPSNKVTEKGKYVELRCDPISGHTALYWYRQSLGQGPEFLIYFQGTGAADDSGLPNDRFFAVRPEGSVSTLKIQRTERGDSAVYLCASSLGGGAETQYFGPGTRLLVL.